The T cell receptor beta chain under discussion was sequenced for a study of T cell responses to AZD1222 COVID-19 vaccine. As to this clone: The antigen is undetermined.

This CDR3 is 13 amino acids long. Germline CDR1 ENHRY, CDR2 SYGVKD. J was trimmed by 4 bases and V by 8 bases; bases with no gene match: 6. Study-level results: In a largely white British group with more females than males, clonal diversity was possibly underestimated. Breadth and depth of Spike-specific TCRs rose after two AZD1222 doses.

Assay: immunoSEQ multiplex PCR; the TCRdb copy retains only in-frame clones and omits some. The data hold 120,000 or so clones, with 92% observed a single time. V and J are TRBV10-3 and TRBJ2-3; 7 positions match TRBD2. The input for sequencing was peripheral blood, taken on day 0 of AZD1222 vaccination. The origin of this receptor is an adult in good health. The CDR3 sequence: CAIALAVADTQYF. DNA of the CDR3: TGTGCCATCGCGCTAGCGGTCGCAGATACGCAGTATTTT.